This record concerns one TCR beta chain sequence. Its specificity is not known. The CDR3 length is 18 residues. V lost 3 bases, J lost 0 bases, and 12 bases stayed unmatched. Germline V gene lookup returns CDR1 SGDLS and CDR2 YYNGEE. PCR used 60 Vbeta primers and 13 Jbeta primers. Clones were read by immunoSEQ multiplex PCR, and TCRdb kept only the in-frame ones, dropping some. The data show 80,000 or so clones, 72% seen once. This specimen comes from a study of cytomegalovirus exposure and HLA in healthy donors. Findings of the study overall: Three of the chains that were CMV-associated were confirmed in vitro to be specific for CMV antigens. The study listed some 160 cytomegalovirus-associated TCR beta chains. According to an earlier analysis, most TCR beta V segments yielded productive rearrangements about 87% or about 30% of the time. As a later analysis showed, a missense DCLRE1C variant was linked to trimming of TCR beta V- and J-genes.

This chain connects TRBV9 to TRBJ1-2; TRBD1 agrees at 9 bases. Specimen: PBMCs. The source is a man aged 55 to 70 in good health and CMV-seropositive. DNA for the CDR3: TGTGCCAGCAGCGGGGGACAGGGAATAACTCTCTCTAACTATGGCTACACCTTC. Its protein is CASSGGQGITLSNYGYTF.